The 24 T cell receptor beta chains in this list originate from one sample, sequenced in a study of T cell repertoires in cytomegalovirus infection. Each CDR3 protein gets one entry after TCRdb re-called the reads with MiXCR. The table has about 330,000 distinct CDR3 sequences, over 7.5% seen once. The sequenced sample was PBMCs. These receptors were taken from a human donor in good health (CMV status not recorded). Some clones in this sample may be carry-over from other donors' samples.

V is TRBV29-1 and J is TRBJ2-5, with D perhaps assigned TRBD1 or TRBD2 (5 bases each). This CDR3 has 12 amino acids. Germline V gene data show CDR1 as SQVTM and CDR2 as ANQGSEA. The V gene lost 5 bases and the J gene lost 4 bases, with 11 bases spanning the gap. CDR3 nucleotide sequence: TGCAGCGTTAGTGAGGGGCGAGAGACCCAGTACTTC. Translating it yields CSVSEGRETQYF. Based on the CDR3 plus reference TRBV29-1 and TRBJ2-5, the full variable domain is SAVISQKPSRDICQRGTSLTIQCQVDSQVTMMFWYRQQPGQSLTLIATANQGSEATYESGFVIDKFPISRPNLTFSTLTVSNMSPEDSSIYLCSVSEGRETQYFGPGTRLLVL.

This rearrangement joins TRBV28 to TRBJ1-6; TRBD1 matches 7 bases. The CDR3 runs 15 residues. The junction had 12 bases not matched to a gene; V was cut back by 9 bases and J by 7 bases. Per the germline V gene, CDR1 is MDHEN and CDR2 is SYDVKM. DNA of the CDR3: TGTGCCAGTCGCGTTCCGGGACAGAGAAATTCACCCCTCCACTTT. This codes for CASRVPGQRNSPLHF.

There are many counts of this clonotype. This chain uses TRBV28 with TRBJ1-1, with TRBD1 as a possible D gene (5 bases). The ends were cut back, 3 bases at V and 0 bases at J, with 17 bases in the middle. The CDR3 is made up of 17 amino acids. Per germline, CDR1 MDHEN and CDR2 SYDVKM. CDR3 loop: CASSLPLSGTVNTEAFF. CDR3 bases: TGTGCCAGCAGTTTGCCCCTTTCCGGGACGGTGAACACTGAAGCTTTCTTT.

The V gene is TRBV27, the J gene TRBJ1-6; D is undetermined. Germline V gives CDR1 MNHEY, CDR2 SMNVEV (reference sequence). The V and J ends lost 1 base and 7 bases respectively, with 14 bases between them. The CDR3 contains 16 residues. CDR3 sequence (DNA): TGTGCCAGCAGTTTATACGGGGTCACCCCAAATTCACCCCTCCACTTT. It codes for CASSLYGVTPNSPLHF.

This clonotype has a count of ten or more. The J gene is TRBJ1-1, the V gene TRBV28; TRBD1 aligns across 7 bases. V dropped 8 bases and J dropped 1; count of bases not matched to a gene: 7. Germline-derived CDR1 and CDR2 are MDHEN and SYDVKM. The CDR3 runs 14 residues. The CDR3 region is CASHTWDRNTEAFF. CDR3 DNA sequence: TGTGCCAGCCATACCTGGGACAGGAACACTGAAGCTTTCTTT. The full variable domain, completed using reference TRBV28 and TRBJ1-1, is DVKVTQSSRYLVKRTGEKVFLECVQDMDHENMFWYRQDPGLGLRLIYFSYDVKMKEKGDIPEGYSVSREKKERFSLILESASTNQTSMYLCASHTWDRNTEAFFGQGTRLTVV.

This clonotype was counted only a few times. The rearrangement joins TRBV27 to TRBJ1-4, with TRBD1 matching 8 bases. The CDR3 runs to 16 residues. Looked up from germline, CDR1 is MNHEY and CDR2 is SMNVEV (reference sequence). The J segment lost 6 bases and the V segment lost 3 bases, leaving 9 bases of the junction unmatched. The CDR3 protein is CASSFGTTGGDEKLFF. The DNA for the CDR3 is TGTGCCAGCAGTTTTGGGACTACAGGGGGTGATGAAAAACTGTTTTTT.

In its sample, this clonotype was seen many times. The chain recombines TRBV12-3 or TRBV12-4 with TRBJ1-4, with 11 bases lining up with TRBD1. The CDR3 covers 17 residues. J lost 2 bases, V lost 2 bases, and 4 bases had no gene match. In DNA, the CDR3 is TGTGCCAGCAGTTTATGGACAGGGGGCGCGACTAATGAAAAACTGTTTTTT. It codes for CASSLWTGGATNEKLFF.

Judged by abundance, this clonotype is medium-sized (0.01 to 0.1%). One end of the junction fails to match germline, which may point to a read error. The V gene is TRBV7-2, the J gene TRBJ2-3, with D perhaps matching TRBD2 (5 bases). Germline assignment: CDR1 SGHTA and CDR2 FQGNSA. The CDR3 is made up of 15 amino acids. The CDR3 protein is CASSAGLDSIDTQYF. Written as DNA, the CDR3 is TGTGCCAGCAGCGCCGGACTCGATAGCATAGATACGCAGTATTTT.

This clonotype was observed a handful of times. The chain joins TRBV15 to TRBJ2-7, with D possibly matching TRBD2 (5 bases). CDR1 and CDR2 (germline): LNHNV, YYDKDF (reference sequence). With 1 base removed from V and 7 bases from J, the gap between germline ends came to 23 bases. This CDR3 comprises 17 residues. Here the CDR3 reads CATSRVRAHPSAGEQYF. CDR3 bases: TGTGCCACCAGCAGAGTACGGGCCCATCCCTCCGCGGGTGAGCAGTACTTC.

This chain connects TRBV11-1 to TRBJ2-2; 10 bases are shared with TRBD1. The V gene end was trimmed by 5 bases and the J gene end by 4 bases; junction bases not matched to a gene: 4. The CDR3 runs to 15 residues. Germline V gene data show CDR1 as SGHAT and CDR2 as FQDESV (reference sequence). The CDR3 loop is CASSVDRGLTGELFF. CDR3 sequence (DNA): TGTGCCAGCAGCGTAGACAGGGGGCTCACCGGGGAGCTGTTTTTT.

In its sample, this clonotype was seen many times. This chain uses TRBV4-2 with TRBJ2-7, with 7 positions matching TRBD2. V was pared by 0 bases and J by 3 bases, with 5 bases of the junction left unmatched. Germline CDR1 reads LGHNA; CDR2 reads YNFKEQ. The CDR3 covers 15 residues. This chain's CDR3 is CASSQDRGGVYEQYF. CDR3 DNA sequence: TGTGCCAGCAGCCAAGATCGGGGAGGGGTCTACGAGCAGTACTTC.

This clonotype showed up just a few times. This chain connects TRBV20-1 to TRBJ1-1; no firm D call. CDR3 length equals 12 residues. Germline CDR1 reads DFQATT; CDR2 reads SNEGSKA (reference sequence). Trimming cost V 6 bases and J 1 base, with 9 bases left between them. Here the CDR3 DNA reads TGCAGTGCAGTAGAGGGGAACACTGAAGCTTTCTTT. Translating it yields CSAVEGNTEAFF.

This clonotype was detected a few times. The V and J genes are TRBV7-2 and TRBJ1-2; TRBD1 might be the D (5 bases). Germline lookup yields CDR1 SGHTA and CDR2 FQGNSA. V lost 4 bases and J 5 bases, leaving 14 bases between the germline ends. The length of the CDR3 is 14 residues. The CDR3 DNA reads as TGTGCCAGCAGCTCCCTGGGACGATGGTATGGCTACACCTTC. Protein sequence: CASSSLGRWYGYTF.

The table lists this clonotype with a few counts. This sequence joins TRBV12-3 or TRBV12-4 and TRBJ2-2; the D is unclear. The CDR3 has 12 residues. V lost 5 bases and J 6 bases, leaving 7 bases between the germline ends. CDR3 in amino acids: CASSTRSGELFF. In DNA, the CDR3 is TGTGCCAGCAGTACCCGTTCCGGGGAGCTGTTTTTT.

This clonotype was seen ten or more times. As DNA, the CDR3 is TGTGCCAGTAGTCGCCAGGACCTCGCTCATGGCTACACCTTC. Its translation is CASSRQDLAHGYTF. The chain carries TRBV19 and TRBJ1-2; D gene uncertain. The CDR3 loop spans 14 amino acids. CDR1 and CDR2 from the germline V gene are LNHDA and SQIVND (reference sequence). V was shortened by 5 bases and J by 6 bases, with 16 bases between the two germline ends.

This clonotype was counted many times. The chain carries TRBV7-6 and TRBJ2-1, with TRBD2 identical over 14 bases. Trimming removed 5 bases from V and 6 bases from J; junction bases left unmatched: 9. Germline CDR1 reads SGHVS; CDR2 reads FNYEAQ. This CDR3 is built from 17 residues. This chain's CDR3 is CASSKGLAGAPGNEQFF. CDR3 sequence (DNA): TGTGCCAGCAGCAAGGGACTAGCGGGAGCCCCAGGCAATGAGCAGTTCTTC.

This chain joins TRBV20-1 and TRBJ2-5; unclear D gene. Germline V gives CDR1 DFQATT, CDR2 SNEGSKA (reference sequence). The CDR3 consists of 12 residues. Trimming removed 5 bases from V and 4 bases from J, with 11 bases in between. The CDR3: CSAPLQVETQYF. CDR3 bases: TGCAGTGCTCCGCTTCAAGTAGAGACCCAGTACTTC.

This clonotype was counted at least ten times. The chain couples TRBV7-2 to TRBJ1-6, with a weak D call TRBD1 (6 bases). The CDR3 covers 15 residues. Deletions cut 5 bases from V and 7 bases from J, with 15 bases between. Germline V gene sequence: CDR1 SGHTA, CDR2 FQGNSA. DNA of the CDR3: TGTGCCAGCAGCCCTCAGTACAGGGTAAATTCACCCCTCCACTTT. Its protein is CASSPQYRVNSPLHF.

The V gene is TRBV24-1, the J gene TRBJ2-3; no firm D call. The germline V gene has CDR1 KGHDR and CDR2 SFDVKD. The germline V and J ends were trimmed by 1 base and 4 bases, with 5 bases remaining between them. CDR3 length: 13 amino acids. CDR3 bases: TGTGCCACCAGTGATTTCATGTCAGATACGCAGTATTTT. It codes for CATSDFMSDTQYF.

There are many counts of this clonotype. V and J are TRBV7-7 and TRBJ2-5, with 13 bases fitting TRBD2. V lost 5 bases and J lost 0; bases outside the gene matches: 3. The CDR3 consists of 16 residues. Germline CDR1 and CDR2: SSHAT and FNYEAQ (reference sequence). CDR3 coding DNA: TGTGCCAGCAGCAGAGGACTAGCGGGGGACCAAGAGACCCAGTACTTC. Translated, it gives CASSRGLAGDQETQYF.

This clonotype came up a few times. The V gene is TRBV7-2, the J gene TRBJ1-5; TRBD1 matches at 9 bases. CDR1 and CDR2 (germline): SGHTA, FQGNSA. V was pared by 6 bases and J by 6 bases, with 3 bases of the junction left unmatched. This CDR3 is built from 13 residues. The CDR3 region is CASSWDRVQPQHF. Here the CDR3 DNA reads TGTGCCAGCAGTTGGGACAGGGTTCAGCCCCAGCATTTT.

This clonotype was detected only a few times. The CDR3, as DNA: TGCAGTGCCGGACAGCCCAATGAGCAGTTCTTC. Translation gives CSAGQPNEQFF. V gene TRBV20-1 combines with J gene TRBJ2-1; D is perhaps TRBD1 (6 bases). V lost 6 bases and J 6 bases, leaving 9 bases between the germline ends. From germline, CDR1 is DFQATT and CDR2 SNEGSKA (reference sequence). The CDR3 consists of 11 residues.

This clonotype has only a few counts. The chain links TRBV2 to TRBJ2-7; 10 bases line up with TRBD1. V was clipped by 2 bases and J by 11 bases; unmatched bases: 3. The germline gives CDR1 SNHLY, CDR2 FYNNEI. This CDR3 is built from 12 residues. Here the CDR3 reads CASSEWGQGKYF. CDR3 sequence (DNA): TGTGCCAGCAGTGAATGGGGACAGGGGAAGTACTTC.

This sequence joins TRBV24-1 and TRBJ1-1; D is unclear. The V gene lost 6 bases and the J gene lost 6 bases, with 13 bases spanning the gap. The CDR3 runs to 13 residues. Germline V gene lookup returns CDR1 KGHDR and CDR2 SFDVKD. This chain's CDR3 is CATSSLTGAEAFF. CDR3 in DNA: TGTGCCACCAGTTCCCTTACGGGCGCTGAAGCTTTCTTT.